Sequencing of this TCR beta chain was carried out in a study of T cells after yellow fever vaccination. This CDR3 spans 13 amino acids. Germline CDR1 is SSHAT and CDR2 is FNYEAQ (reference sequence). TCRdb re-called the 5' RACE reads with MiXCR, one entry per CDR3 protein. The data contain roughly 160,000 distinct CDR3 sequences, roughly 9% of them singletons. This clonotype has more than one count but fewer than ten. One junction end does not reproduce the germline sequence, and a read error may be involved. This TCR was sampled from a man aged 18 to 29 who received the YFV17D yellow fever vaccine. Sequences were derived from CD8+ T cells sorted from PBMCs, sampled 45 days after the yellow fever booster vaccination. This chain connects TRBV7-7 to TRBJ1-6, with D hard to call. CDR3 protein: CASSLDLASPLHF. The CDR3 DNA is TGTGCTAGCAGCTTAGATCTGGCCTCACCCCTCCACTTT. Full variable domain (outside the CDR3, taken from reference TRBV7-7 and TRBJ1-6): GAGVSQSPRYKVTKRGQDVTLRCDPISSHATLYWYQQALGQGPEFLTYFNYEAQPDKSGLPSDRFSAERPEGSISTLTIQRTEQRDSAMYRCASSLDLASPLHFGNGTRLTVT.